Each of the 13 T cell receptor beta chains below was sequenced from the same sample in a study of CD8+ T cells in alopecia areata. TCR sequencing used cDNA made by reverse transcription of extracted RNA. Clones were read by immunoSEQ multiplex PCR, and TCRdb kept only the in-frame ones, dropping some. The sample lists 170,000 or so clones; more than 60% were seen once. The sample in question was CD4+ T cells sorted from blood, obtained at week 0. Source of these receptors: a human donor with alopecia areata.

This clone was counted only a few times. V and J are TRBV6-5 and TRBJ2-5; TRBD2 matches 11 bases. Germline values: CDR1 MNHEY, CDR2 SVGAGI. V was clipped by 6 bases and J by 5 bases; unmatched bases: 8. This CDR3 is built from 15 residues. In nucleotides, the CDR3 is TGTGCCAGCAGACGCGTAGCGGGGGGGTTGGAGACCCAGTACTTC. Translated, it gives CASRRVAGGLETQYF.

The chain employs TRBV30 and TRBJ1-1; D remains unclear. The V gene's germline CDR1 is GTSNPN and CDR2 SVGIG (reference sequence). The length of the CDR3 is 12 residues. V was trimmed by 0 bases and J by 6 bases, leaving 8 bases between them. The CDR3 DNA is TGTGCCTGGAGTGTAGTCCGTGCTGAAGCTTTCTTT. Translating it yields CAWSVVRAEAFF.

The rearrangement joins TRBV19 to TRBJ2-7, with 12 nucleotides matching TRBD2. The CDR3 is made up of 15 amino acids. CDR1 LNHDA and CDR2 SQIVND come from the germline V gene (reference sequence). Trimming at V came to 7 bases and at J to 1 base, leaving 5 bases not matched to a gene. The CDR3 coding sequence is TGTGCCAGTACCCCGACTAGCGGGAGATCCTACGAGCAGTACTTC. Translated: CASTPTSGRSYEQYF.

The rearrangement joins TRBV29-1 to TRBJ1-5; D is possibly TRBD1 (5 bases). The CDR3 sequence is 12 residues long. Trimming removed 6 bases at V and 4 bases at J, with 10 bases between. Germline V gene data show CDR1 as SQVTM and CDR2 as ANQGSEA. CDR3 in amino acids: CSVRDVNQPQHF. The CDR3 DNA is TGCAGCGTCAGGGACGTAAATCAGCCCCAGCATTTT.

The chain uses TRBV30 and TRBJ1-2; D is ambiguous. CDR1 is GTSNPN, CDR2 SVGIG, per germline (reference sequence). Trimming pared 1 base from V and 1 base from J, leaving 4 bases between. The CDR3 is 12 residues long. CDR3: CAWSDFNYGYTF. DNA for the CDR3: TGTGCCTGGAGTGACTTTAACTATGGCTACACCTTC.

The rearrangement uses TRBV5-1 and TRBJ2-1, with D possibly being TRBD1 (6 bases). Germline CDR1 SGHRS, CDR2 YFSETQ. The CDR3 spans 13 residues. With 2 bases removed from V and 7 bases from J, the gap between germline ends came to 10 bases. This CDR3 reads CASSFQGSNEQFF. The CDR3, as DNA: TGCGCCAGCAGCTTCCAGGGGAGTAATGAGCAGTTCTTC.

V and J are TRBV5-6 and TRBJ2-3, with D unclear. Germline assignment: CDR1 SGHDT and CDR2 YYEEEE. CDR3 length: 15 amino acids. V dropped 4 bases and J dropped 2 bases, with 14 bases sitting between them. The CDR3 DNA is TGTGCCAGCAGCACCTCCCCGAGCCCCACAGATACGCAGTATTTT. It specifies CASSTSPSPTDTQYF.

For the CDR3, the DNA is TGCAGCGCAAGACAGGGCAGGTACGAGCAGTACTTC. This codes for CSARQGRYEQYF. This sequence joins TRBV29-1 and TRBJ2-7, with TRBD1 matching over 7 bases. There are 12 residues in the CDR3. V gave up 7 bases and J gave up 4 bases; unmatched junction bases: 7. Germline CDR1 and CDR2: SQVTM and ANQGSEA.

The CDR3 is CSVVSYNEQFF. CDR3 DNA: TGCAGCGTGGTGTCATACAATGAGCAGTTCTTC. This chain joins TRBV29-1 and TRBJ2-1; D ambiguous. The germline V gene encodes CDR1 SQVTM and CDR2 ANQGSEA. The CDR3 length is 11 residues. V lost 6 bases, J lost 4 bases, and 7 bases lay in between.

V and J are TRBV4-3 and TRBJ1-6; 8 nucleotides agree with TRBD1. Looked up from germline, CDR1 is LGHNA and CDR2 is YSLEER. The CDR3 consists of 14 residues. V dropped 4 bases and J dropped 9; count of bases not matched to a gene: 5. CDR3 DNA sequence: TGCGCCAGCAGCCCCCAGGGGGCAGGTTCACCCCTCCACTTT. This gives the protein CASSPQGAGSPLHF.

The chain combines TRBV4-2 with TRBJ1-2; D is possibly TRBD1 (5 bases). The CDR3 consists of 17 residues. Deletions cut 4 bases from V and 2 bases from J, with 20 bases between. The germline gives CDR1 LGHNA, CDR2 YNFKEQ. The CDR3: CASSPHSVDRSNYGYTF. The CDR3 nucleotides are TGTGCCAGCAGCCCCCATTCCGTAGACAGATCCAACTATGGCTACACCTTC.

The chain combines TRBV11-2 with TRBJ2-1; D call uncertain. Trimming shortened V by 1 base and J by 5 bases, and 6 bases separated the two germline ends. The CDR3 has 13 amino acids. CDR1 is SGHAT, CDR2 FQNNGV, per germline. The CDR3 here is CASSLGRNNEQFF. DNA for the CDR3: TGTGCCAGCAGCTTAGGACGGAACAATGAGCAGTTCTTC.

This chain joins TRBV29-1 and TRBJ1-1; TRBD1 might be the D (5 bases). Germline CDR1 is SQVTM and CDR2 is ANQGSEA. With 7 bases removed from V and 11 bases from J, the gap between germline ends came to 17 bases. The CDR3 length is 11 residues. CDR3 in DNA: TGCAGCGATCAGGTTCAGGGTACGGCTTTCTTT. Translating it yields CSDQVQGTAFF.